The 32 T cell receptor beta chains reported below all come from one sample, sequenced in a study of blood T cell repertoires in COVID-19. This table comes from immunoSEQ multiplex PCR, and its TCRdb copy is limited to in-frame clones, with some not included. The repertoire holds more than 40,000 clones, 87% seen once, with about a sixth in the top ten. Sequenced sample: peripheral blood. The receptors come from a human donor in a cohort sampled during active COVID-19.

The chain has TRBV9 and TRBJ2-5; 8 nucleotides agree with TRBD2. The germline CDR1 and CDR2 sequences are SGDLS and YYNGEE. The CDR3 totals 15 residues. With V trimmed by 4 bases and J by 0 bases, 5 bases remained unmatched. In nucleotides, the CDR3 is TGTGCCAGCAGCTATAGCGGGGTCTACCAAGAGACCCAGTACTTC. It encodes CASSYSGVYQETQYF.

This sequence joins TRBV6-4 and TRBJ2-1; 10 bases line up with TRBD2. Germline V CDR1 and CDR2: MRHNA, SNTAGT. Trimming took 5 bases from V and 3 from J; bases not matched to a gene: 7. The length of the CDR3 is 16 residues. DNA of the CDR3: TGTGCCAGCAGTCCGATAGCGGGAGGAGGCTACAATGAGCAGTTCTTC. Translated, it gives CASSPIAGGGYNEQFF.

J is TRBJ1-1 and V is TRBV2; TRBD1 aligns across 12 bases. J lost 6 bases, V lost 5 bases, and 10 bases had no gene match. CDR3 length: 16 residues. Germline loops: CDR1 SNHLY, CDR2 FYNNEI. CDR3 sequence reads: CASSSGTGGALPEAFF. CDR3 bases: TGTGCCAGCAGTTCCGGGACAGGGGGCGCGCTTCCTGAAGCTTTCTTT.

The V gene is TRBV15, the J gene TRBJ1-1; D perhaps matches TRBD1 (6 bases). Trimming cost V 5 bases and J 0 bases, with 7 bases left between them. CDR3 length: 13 residues. The germline CDR1 and CDR2 sequences are LNHNV and YYDKDF (reference sequence). Here the CDR3 DNA reads TGTGCCACCAGCGCAGGGGTGAACACTGAAGCTTTCTTT. It is translated as CATSAGVNTEAFF. The full variable domain, in which reference TRBV15 and TRBJ1-1 provide the parts outside the CDR3, is DAMVIQNPRYQVTQFGKPVTLSCSQTLNHNVMYWYQQKSSQAPKLLFHYYDKDFNNEADTPDNFQSRRPNTSFCFLDIRSPGLGDTAMYLCATSAGVNTEAFFGQGTRLTVV.

The chain uses TRBV27 and TRBJ2-7, with 15 bases lining up with TRBD2. CDR1 and CDR2 from the germline V gene are MNHEY and SMNVEV (reference sequence). Trimming took 5 bases from V and 6 from J; bases not matched to a gene: 2. This CDR3 has 14 amino acids. The CDR3 protein is CASSGGLAGGEQYF. The CDR3 DNA sequence: TGTGCCAGCAGTGGGGGACTAGCGGGAGGCGAGCAGTACTTC.

This clone was seen once. The chain carries TRBV19 and TRBJ2-6, with D unclear. Germline V gives CDR1 LNHDA, CDR2 SQIVND (reference sequence). The germline V and J ends were trimmed by 8 bases and 0 bases, with 11 bases remaining between them. This CDR3 is 15 amino acids long. In DNA, the CDR3 is TGTGCCAGTCAAACGCGGAGCTCTGGGGCCAACGTCCTGACTTTC. Translated, it gives CASQTRSSGANVLTF.

The rearrangement uses TRBV6-5 and TRBJ2-1, with 11 bases aligning to TRBD1. The CDR3 sequence is 15 residues long. With V trimmed by 6 bases and J by 8 bases, 9 bases remained unmatched. CDR1 and CDR2 from the germline V gene are MNHEY and SVGAGI. The CDR3 bases are TGTGCCAGCAGCCCCGGACAGGGGGCGCCCGATGAGCAGTTCTTC. Encoded protein: CASSPGQGAPDEQFF.

This clone appeared a few times. This CDR3 is CASSLPATGGEQYF. Written as DNA, the CDR3 is TGTGCCAGCAGTTTACCAGCTACAGGGGGCGAGCAGTACTTC. The chain recombines TRBV28 with TRBJ2-7; the match to TRBD1 covers 8 bases. The CDR3 runs 14 residues. The J segment lost 6 bases and the V segment lost 2 bases, leaving 6 bases of the junction unmatched. Germline values: CDR1 MDHEN, CDR2 SYDVKM.

The V gene is TRBV7-9, the J gene TRBJ2-3, with 8 positions matching TRBD2. CDR1 is SEHNR, CDR2 FQNEAQ, per germline (reference sequence). The junction had 4 bases not matched to a gene; V was cut back by 3 bases and J by 2 bases. This CDR3 spans 15 amino acids. CDR3 in amino acids: CASSFGRAPTDTQYF. The CDR3 region has the DNA TGTGCCAGCAGCTTCGGGAGGGCCCCCACAGATACGCAGTATTTT.

This chain links TRBV6-6 with TRBJ1-4; D not certain. Germline V gene lookup returns CDR1 MNHNY and CDR2 SVGAGI (reference sequence). The V gene lost 6 bases and the J gene lost 5 bases, with 10 bases spanning the gap. This CDR3 contains 13 residues. The CDR3, as DNA: TGTGCCAGCAGGCCTTCGGAGAATGAAAAACTGTTTTTT. The encoded protein is CASRPSENEKLFF.

The chain employs TRBV6-1 and TRBJ1-1, with unresolved D. Trimming pared 0 bases from V and 0 bases from J, leaving 8 bases between. CDR1 MNHNS and CDR2 SASEGT come from the germline V gene. The CDR3 runs 15 residues. The CDR3 loop is CASSEAGHLNTEAFF. The CDR3 DNA reads TGTGCCAGCAGTGAAGCGGGCCATTTGAACACTGAAGCTTTCTTT.

There are a few counts of this clone. The DNA of the CDR3 is TGTGCCAGCAGTCGCTCCGGGACAGAGCTTCGAGTAGAAAAACTGTTTTTT. It is translated as CASSRSGTELRVEKLFF. V usage is TRBV6-6 and J usage is TRBJ1-4, with 7 bases identical to TRBD1. After removal of 5 bases from V and 8 bases from J, the junction contained 17 bases not matched to a gene. The CDR3 consists of 17 residues. CDR1 is MNHNY and CDR2 is SVGAGI in the germline V gene (reference sequence).

This clone appeared a few times. V is TRBV6-4 and J is TRBJ2-1, with 11 nucleotides matching TRBD2. Germline V gives CDR1 MRHNA, CDR2 SNTAGT. V lost 7 bases, J lost 4 bases, and 6 bases stayed unmatched. This CDR3 is built from 15 residues. The CDR3 coding sequence is TGTGCCAGCACCCCTACTAGCGGGGGTTACAATGAGCAGTTCTTC. Residues: CASTPTSGGYNEQFF.

This clone was observed a single time. The chain combines TRBV29-1 with TRBJ2-7; 9 bases are shared with TRBD2. V shed 6 bases and J 5 bases; nucleotides not matched to a gene: 2. The germline CDR1 and CDR2 sequences are SQVTM and ANQGSEA. The CDR3 consists of 11 residues. The CDR3 spells CSVGTSNEQYF. The CDR3 DNA is TGCAGCGTGGGGACTAGCAACGAGCAGTACTTC.

J is TRBJ2-2 and V is TRBV9, with TRBD1 identical over 7 bases. CDR3 length: 14 amino acids. Trimming took 5 bases from V and 7 from J; bases not matched to a gene: 8. The germline V gene encodes CDR1 SGDLS and CDR2 YYNGEE. The CDR3 protein is CASRTGNQNGELFF. CDR3 in DNA: TGTGCCAGCAGGACAGGGAATCAGAACGGGGAGCTGTTTTTT.

V and J are TRBV10-3 and TRBJ2-1, with 9 nucleotides matching TRBD2. CDR3 length: 14 amino acids. Trimming took 2 bases from V and 9 from J; bases not matched to a gene: 5. Germline V gene lookup returns CDR1 ENHRY and CDR2 SYGVKD. CDR3 region: CAISEASGKSEQFF. The CDR3 bases are TGTGCCATCAGTGAGGCTAGCGGGAAGAGTGAGCAGTTCTTC.

The rearrangement links TRBV7-9 to TRBJ1-4; TRBD1 agrees at 7 bases. The CDR3 is 14 residues long. With V trimmed by 5 bases and J by 4 bases, 4 bases remained unmatched. Germline V gene data show CDR1 as SEHNR and CDR2 as FQNEAQ (reference sequence). The CDR3 loop reads CASSQGQVNEKLFF. In DNA form, the CDR3 reads TGTGCCAGCAGCCAAGGACAGGTTAATGAAAAACTGTTTTTT.

The gene calls are TRBV2 and TRBJ2-7; 10 positions match TRBD2. Germline-derived CDR1 and CDR2 are SNHLY and FYNNEI. This CDR3 spans 15 amino acids. With V trimmed by 6 bases and J by 2 bases, 7 bases remained unmatched. In DNA, the CDR3 is TGTGCCAGCAGGTCATGGACTAGCGGCACCTACGAGCAGTACTTC. Translated, it gives CASRSWTSGTYEQYF.

This chain joins TRBV9 and TRBJ2-2; TRBD2 agrees at 12 bases. With V trimmed by 3 bases and J by 6 bases, 3 bases remained unmatched. This CDR3 region has 15 residues. Germline-derived CDR1 and CDR2 are SGDLS and YYNGEE. This CDR3 reads CASSGLAGVAGELFF. The CDR3 DNA reads as TGTGCCAGCAGCGGACTAGCGGGAGTAGCCGGGGAGCTGTTTTTT. Drawing the rest from reference TRBV9 and TRBJ2-2, the complete variable domain is DSGVTQTPKHLITATGQRVTLRCSPRSGDLSVYWYQQSLDQGLQFLIQYYNGEERAKGNILERFSAQQFPDLHSELNLSSLELGDSALYFCASSGLAGVAGELFFGEGSRLTVL.

This rearrangement joins TRBV28 to TRBJ2-6; D unresolved. This CDR3 has 15 residues. CDR1 is MDHEN and CDR2 is SYDVKM in the germline V gene. Trimming removed 2 bases from V and 0 bases from J, with 5 bases in between. CDR3 coding DNA: TGTGCCAGCAGTTTACAGGCCTCTGGGGCCAACGTCCTGACTTTC. Residues: CASSLQASGANVLTF. The whole variable domain, remainder taken from reference TRBV28 and TRBJ2-6, is DVKVTQSSRYLVKRTGEKVFLECVQDMDHENMFWYRQDPGLGLRLIYFSYDVKMKEKGDIPEGYSVSREKKERFSLILESASTNQTSMYLCASSLQASGANVLTFGAGSRLTVL.

The V call is TRBV27, the J call TRBJ1-1, with D perhaps matching TRBD1 (6 bases). The V end lost 2 bases, the J end lost 13 bases, and 17 bases lay between the germline ends. The CDR3 is made up of 13 amino acids. Germline CDR1 is MNHEY and CDR2 is SMNVEV (reference sequence). The CDR3 nucleotides are TGTGCCAGCAGTTTAGGGGGCGGACTGAATTTTTTCTTT. It codes for CASSLGGGLNFFF.

The rearrangement joins TRBV4-3 to TRBJ2-3, with TRBD2 identical over 9 bases. This CDR3 has 16 amino acids. CDR1 and CDR2 (germline): LGHNA, YSLEER. After removal of 2 bases from V and 4 bases from J, the junction contained 7 bases not matched to a gene. The CDR3 sequence: CASSQRAGGPADTQYF. The CDR3 region has the DNA TGCGCCAGCAGCCAACGGGCGGGGGGGCCCGCAGATACGCAGTATTTT.

This chain links TRBV28 with TRBJ2-6; unclear D gene. Trimming removed 6 bases from V and 0 bases from J, with 12 bases in between. The CDR3 contains 16 residues. Germline V CDR1 and CDR2: MDHEN, SYDVKM. The CDR3 here is CASSLDKNSGANVLTF. The DNA of the CDR3 is TGTGCCAGCAGCCTTGACAAGAACTCTGGGGCCAACGTCCTGACTTTC.

The V call is TRBV7-6, the J call TRBJ1-6; 7 nucleotides agree with TRBD1. The CDR3 has 16 residues. V trimming: 5 bases; J trimming: 4 bases; junction bases outside the gene matches: 8. Germline lookup yields CDR1 SGHVS and CDR2 FNYEAQ. The CDR3 protein is CASSDEPGQYNSPLHF. The CDR3 DNA reads as TGTGCCAGCAGCGACGAACCGGGACAGTATAATTCACCCCTCCACTTT. The entire variable domain, with the rest obtained from reference TRBV7-6 and TRBJ1-6, is as follows: GAGVSQSPRYKVTKRGQDVALRCDPISGHVSLYWYRQALGQGPEFLTYFNYEAQQDKSGLPNDRFSAERPEGSISTLTIQRTEQRDSAMYRCASSDEPGQYNSPLHFGNGTRLTVT.

The chain links TRBV28 to TRBJ1-1; a weak D match, TRBD1 (5 bases). The CDR3 consists of 15 residues. Germline V gives CDR1 MDHEN, CDR2 SYDVKM. Trimming stripped 7 bases from V and 4 bases from J, with 19 bases between. The CDR3 loop is CASKNLGEGTTEAFF. The DNA for the CDR3 is TGTGCCAGCAAAAATCTGGGGGAGGGGACCACTGAAGCTTTCTTT. The full variable domain, completed using reference TRBV28 and TRBJ1-1, is DVKVTQSSRYLVKRTGEKVFLECVQDMDHENMFWYRQDPGLGLRLIYFSYDVKMKEKGDIPEGYSVSREKKERFSLILESASTNQTSMYLCASKNLGEGTTEAFFGQGTRLTVV.

The chain links TRBV5-3 to TRBJ1-3, with D perhaps TRBD1 (6 bases). TRBV5-3 is labeled an ORF, and its function is uncertain. Trimming removed 5 bases from V and 4 bases from J, with 16 bases in between. The CDR3 totals 15 residues. The CDR3 DNA reads TGTGCCAGAAGTATGAAAACAGGGATGGGAAACACCATATATTTT. Translated, it gives CARSMKTGMGNTIYF.

The V and J genes are TRBV4-1 and TRBJ2-6; perhaps TRBD2 as D (6 bases). The V and J ends lost 1 base and 0 bases respectively, with 13 bases between them. This CDR3 is built from 18 residues. The germline V gene has CDR1 MGHRA and CDR2 YSYEKL. DNA for the CDR3: TGCGCCAGCAGCCAAGTGGGGGGTCTGGCCTCTGGGGCCAACGTCCTGACTTTC. As protein: CASSQVGGLASGANVLTF.

The chain employs TRBV12-3 or TRBV12-4 and TRBJ2-7, with no clear D. The CDR3 has 13 residues. Trimming shortened V by 1 base and J by 4 bases, and 8 bases separated the two germline ends. The CDR3: CASSLGAGYEQYF. DNA for the CDR3: TGTGCCAGCAGTTTAGGTGCAGGTTACGAGCAGTACTTC.

V usage is TRBV27 and J usage is TRBJ2-1; the match to TRBD2 covers 15 bases. The CDR3 extends over 15 amino acids. After removal of 4 bases from V and 7 bases from J, the junction contained 2 bases not matched to a gene. CDR1 is MNHEY and CDR2 is SMNVEV in the germline V gene (reference sequence). The CDR3 protein is CASSSGLAGGNEQFF. DNA of the CDR3: TGTGCCAGCAGTTCGGGACTAGCGGGGGGAAATGAGCAGTTCTTC.

This clone was recorded a few times. The chain carries TRBV5-4 and TRBJ1-1; TRBD1 matches 8 bases. From germline, CDR1 is SGHNT and CDR2 YYREEE (reference sequence). This CDR3 comprises 12 residues. V was clipped by 0 bases and J by 11 bases; unmatched bases: 3. The CDR3 region is CASSLVGQEAFF. The CDR3 DNA reads as TGTGCCAGCAGCTTGGTGGGACAGGAGGCTTTCTTT.

The rearrangement uses TRBV7-6 and TRBJ2-2; 8 nucleotides align to TRBD2. Germline-derived CDR1 and CDR2 are SGHVS and FNYEAQ. Trimming cost V 1 base and J 6 bases; bases outside gene matches: 4. The CDR3 length is 15 residues. The CDR3: CASSLVGGGAGELFF. The CDR3 region has the DNA TGTGCCAGCAGCTTAGTCGGGGGGGGTGCCGGGGAGCTGTTTTTT.

V and J are TRBV27 and TRBJ2-2, with TRBD1 matching over 10 bases. The ends lost 2 bases at V and 0 bases at J; junction bases unmatched: 9. This CDR3 has 19 residues. Germline lookup yields CDR1 MNHEY and CDR2 SMNVEV (reference sequence). CDR3 region: CASSLRGQGSFANTGELFF. The CDR3 coding sequence is TGTGCCAGCAGTTTAAGGGGACAGGGGTCTTTTGCGAACACCGGGGAGCTGTTTTTT.